This TCR beta chain was found in a study of blood T cell repertoires in COVID-19. Overall study: Samples of COVID-19 (acute and convalescent) were obtained from the United States, Italy and Spain.

Germline V gives CDR1 MNHEY, CDR2 SVGEGT. Trimming removed 2 bases at V and 1 base at J, with 11 bases between. This CDR3 is built from 15 residues. How the authors handled the data: Reference gene primer amplification yielded estimated nucleated cell counts. Using immunoSEQ multiplex PCR, the repertoire was profiled, and TCRdb retains in-frame clones only, with some absent. Clone size and the V and J calls come from that table; the DNA yielded D and trimming. This sample has 25,000 to 30,000 clones, with more than 70% found just once. Sequencing input: peripheral blood. This sequence joins TRBV6-2 or TRBV6-3 and TRBJ1-1; tentatively, D is TRBD1 (5 bases). The TCR was taken from an older man with active COVID-19. Here the CDR3 reads CASSYAGTGNTEAFF. The CDR3, as DNA: TGTGCCAGCAGTTACGCCGGGACTGGGAACACTGAAGCTTTCTTT.